Given below is one T cell receptor beta chain in context. Its specificity is unknown. This specimen comes from a study of cytomegalovirus exposure and HLA in healthy donors. Across the whole study: Among the approximately 400 genotyped donors, just over 80% were placed in the Caucasian-associated ancestry cluster.

Study observations and caveats: Presence/absence analyses assumed roughly uniform sequencing depth across donors, which may not hold. Within a later analysis, the majority of CMV-associated TCR beta chains appeared HLA-restricted.

The PCR used 60 Vbeta and 13 Jbeta primers. The method was immunoSEQ multiplex PCR; TCRdb's version includes in-frame clones alone and lacks a portion of them. The sample consists of tens of thousands of clones, 63% of them appearing once. Trimming removed 6 bases from V and 1 base from J; junction bases left unmatched: 3. The CDR3 loop spans 14 amino acids. Per germline, CDR1 MDHEN and CDR2 SYDVKM. Sequencing input: PBMCs. This TCR derives from a woman between 40 and 50 years old in good health and CMV-seropositive. This sequence joins TRBV28 and TRBJ2-1; 7 bases are shared with TRBD1. The CDR3 sequence is CASSQGQSYNEQFF. The CDR3 DNA reads TGTGCCAGCAGCCAGGGACAGTCCTACAATGAGCAGTTCTTC.